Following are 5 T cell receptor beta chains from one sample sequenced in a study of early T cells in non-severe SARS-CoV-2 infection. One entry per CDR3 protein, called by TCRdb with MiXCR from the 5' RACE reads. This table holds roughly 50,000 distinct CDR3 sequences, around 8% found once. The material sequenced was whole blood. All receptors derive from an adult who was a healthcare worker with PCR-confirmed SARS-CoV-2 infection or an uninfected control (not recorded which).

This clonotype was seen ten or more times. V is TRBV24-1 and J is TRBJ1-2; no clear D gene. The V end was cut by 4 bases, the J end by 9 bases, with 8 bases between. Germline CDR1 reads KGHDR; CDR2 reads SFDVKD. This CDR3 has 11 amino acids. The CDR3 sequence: CATSDQTRYTF. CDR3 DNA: TGTGCCACCAGTGACCAGACCCGCTACACCTTC.

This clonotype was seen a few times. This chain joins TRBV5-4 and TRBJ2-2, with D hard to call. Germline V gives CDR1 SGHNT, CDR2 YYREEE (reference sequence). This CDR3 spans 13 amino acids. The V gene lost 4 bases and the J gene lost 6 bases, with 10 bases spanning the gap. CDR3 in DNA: TGTGCCAGCAGCATAGGTGGATCCGGGGAGCTGTTTTTT. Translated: CASSIGGSGELFF.

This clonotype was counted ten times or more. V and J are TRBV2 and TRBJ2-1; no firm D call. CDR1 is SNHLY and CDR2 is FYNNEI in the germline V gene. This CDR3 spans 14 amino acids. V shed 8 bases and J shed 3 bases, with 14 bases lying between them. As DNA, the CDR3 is TGTGCCAGCGAGAAATCGTCTTTCTACAATGAGCAGTTCTTC. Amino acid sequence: CASEKSSFYNEQFF.

The CDR3 sequence: CASSLTGQPTGELFF. In nucleotides, the CDR3 is TGTGCCAGCAGCTTAACGGGACAACCGACCGGGGAGCTGTTTTTT. The chain has TRBV7-3 and TRBJ2-2; tentative D call: TRBD1 (6 bases). CDR1 SGHTA and CDR2 FQGTGA come from the germline V gene. The CDR3 consists of 15 residues. V was pared by 0 bases and J by 5 bases, with 10 bases between.

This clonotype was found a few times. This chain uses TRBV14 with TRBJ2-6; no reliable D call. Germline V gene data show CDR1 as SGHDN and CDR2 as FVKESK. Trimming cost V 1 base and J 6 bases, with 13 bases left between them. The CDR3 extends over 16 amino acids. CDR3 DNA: TGTGCCAGCAGCCAAGTAGGGATCTCAGAGGCCAACGTCCTGACTTTC. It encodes CASSQVGISEANVLTF.